This T cell receptor (beta chain) emerged from a study of T cell responses to AZD1222 COVID-19 vaccine. Clones were sequenced by immunoSEQ multiplex PCR, and TCRdb holds only the in-frame ones, with some missing. This sample has 140,000 to 150,000 clones, with roughly nine tenths found just once. Second-dose timings of about 4 or about 12 weeks were pooled. V lost 0 bases and J lost 6; bases outside the gene matches: 7. The CDR3 runs 15 residues. Germline V gene lookup returns CDR1 SGDLS and CDR2 YYNGEE. The sequences come from peripheral blood, collected 28 days after the second AZD1222 dose. The chain has TRBV9 and TRBJ2-7, with 9 positions matching TRBD1. This receptor was obtained from an adult who received the AZD1222 COVID-19 vaccine. CDR3 in DNA: TGTGCCAGCAGCGTAGCGGGACAGGGTTCTGGCGAGCAGTACTTC. It specifies CASSVAGQGSGEQYF.